The present TCR beta chain was sequenced within a study of blood T cell repertoires in COVID-19 (dated by TCRdb to 2018 to 2021). As for the study more broadly: Samples from collaborators originated in the United States, Italy and Spain and spanned both the acute and convalescent phases of COVID-19. The prospective study material was composed of cDNA or gDNA derived from T cells, B-cell-depleted T cells, or PBMCs. The dataset comprised deeply sampled blood TCRbeta repertoires from subjects exposed to, actively infected with, or recovered from COVID-19. The repertoires were released in a freely available public database intended as a resource for research on the immune response to SARS-CoV-2. Samples came from the ongoing ImmuneRACE study (first 160 participants) plus 1,254 subjects from 6 global collaborators. Nearly every sample came with metadata listing a de-identified subject ID, COVID-19 status, age in years and sex. Where available, HLA class I and class II types were obtained from metadata supplied by the sample provider rather than from assay-based typing.

In Seattle, one collaborating source enrolled patients while the infection was active and tracked those patients longitudinally over the course of disease. Each collaborating institution followed its own protocols to collect whole blood in K2EDTA tubes. Collaborator samples were shipped for TCRbeta analysis as frozen whole blood, isolated PBMCs, or DNA extracted from either sample type. Study-wide conclusions, independent of this receptor: The amount of clinical and demographic metadata varied by source and participant and was provided uncurated.

Between the V and J ends, shortened by 2 bases and 1 base respectively, the junction contains 7 bases. In the germline V gene, CDR1 corresponds to SGHTS and CDR2 to YDEGEE. Taken from cysteine to phenylalanine, the CDR3 has 15 residues. Just CDR3 DNA is preserved here, 45 bases in frame from base 1. TCRbeta CDR3 regions were amplified from genomic DNA by means of the immunoSEQ Assay, a bias-controlled multiplex PCR. In the original analysis: The number of nucleated cells in each sample was estimated by amplification of reference gene primers within the assay. To quantify the absolute abundance of each unique TCRbeta CDR3 rearrangement, sequence reads were collapsed and filtered. For each sample, productive Simpson clonality was calculated by taking the square root of Simpson's diversity index across productive rearrangements. TCRdb holds this immuneACCESS table with in-frame rearrangements only. Some clones are missing; in checked studies, unresolved V genes explain under half, and the rest has no known cause. That table is the source of V, J and clone size, and D and trimming were worked out from the DNA. The sample contains 130,000 to 150,000 clones, more than 80% of them found a single time. Around 15% of the sample is in the top ten clones.

About this clone itself: The specificity of this receptor is unknown. No qualities accompany the bases; no much larger clone lies one base away.

This TCR was recovered from a man aged 18 to 30 with COVID-19, enrolled during active disease. The sample taken for sequencing was peripheral blood. The rearranged segments are TRBV5-8 and TRBJ2-6, and TRBD1 may be the D gene, going by 6 matching bases. The DNA sequence is TGTGCCAGCAGCTTTAGGGGGTCTGGGGCCAACGTCCTGACTTTC. Its coded protein is CASSFRGSGANVLTF.